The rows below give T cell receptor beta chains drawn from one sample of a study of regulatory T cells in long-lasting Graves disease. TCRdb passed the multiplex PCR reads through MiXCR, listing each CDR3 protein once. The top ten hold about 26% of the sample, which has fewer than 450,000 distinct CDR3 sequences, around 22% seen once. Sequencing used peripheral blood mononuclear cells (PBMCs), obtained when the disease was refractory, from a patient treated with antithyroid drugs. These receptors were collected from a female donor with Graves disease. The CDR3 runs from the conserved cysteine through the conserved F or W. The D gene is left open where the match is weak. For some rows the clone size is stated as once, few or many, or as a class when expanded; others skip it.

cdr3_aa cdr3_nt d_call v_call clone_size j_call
CASSLGGWAGQLEQYF TGTGCCAGCAGCTTAGGCGGGTGGGCTGGGCAACTGGAGCAGTACTTC - TRBV11-2 many TRBJ2-7
CATSRDQGDYEQYF TGTGCCACCAGCAGAGATCAAGGAGACTACGAGCAGTACTTC - TRBV15 many TRBJ2-7
CASQEGTYEQYF TGTGCCTCGCAGGAGGGCACCTACGAGCAGTACTTC - TRBV30 - TRBJ2-7
CATSDVLPGTGELFF TGTGCCACCAGTGATGTACTTCCAGGGACCGGGGAGCTGTTTTTT - TRBV24-1 - TRBJ2-2
CASSIGLSNQPQHF TGTGCCAGTAGTATAGGGTTGAGCAATCAGCCCCAGCATTTT - TRBV19 once TRBJ1-5
CASSKPGTATAGELFF TGTGCCAGCAGCAAACCCGGGACAGCAACCGCCGGGGAGCTGTTTTTT TRBD1 TRBV9 - TRBJ2-2
CASSYGRQGYEQYF TGTGCCAGCAGTTACGGTCGGCAGGGCTACGAGCAGTACTTC - TRBV6-5 few TRBJ2-7
CASRAGGFNQPQHF TGTGCCAGCAGGGCAGGGGGGTTCAATCAGCCCCAGCATTTT TRBD1 TRBV6-1 many TRBJ1-5
CSAGLQNTGELFF TGCAGCGCGGGACTCCAAAACACCGGGGAGCTGTTTTTT - TRBV29-1 few TRBJ2-2
CSANPIAGALQETQYF TGCAGTGCTAACCCGATAGCGGGGGCCCTCCAAGAGACCCAGTACTTC TRBD2 TRBV20-1 few TRBJ2-5
CASSSYRFGVGNSPLHF TGTGCCAGCAGTTCCTACAGGTTCGGGGTTGGTAATTCACCCCTCCACTTT - TRBV6-5 - TRBJ1-6
CASSEAQGLAGDEQFF TGTGCCAGCAGTGAAGCCCAAGGACTAGCGGGAGATGAGCAGTTCTTC TRBD2 TRBV6-1 - TRBJ2-1
CSVEGALGPGANVLTF TGCAGCGTTGAGGGCGCCTTGGGGCCTGGGGCCAACGTCCTGACTTTC - TRBV29-1 many TRBJ2-6
CASSLAGINTEAFF TGTGCCAGCAGCTTAGCAGGGATAAACACTGAAGCTTTCTTT - TRBV11-2 many TRBJ1-1
CASSHRVGYNGYTF TGTGCCAGCAGTCACAGGGTGGGATACAATGGCTACACCTTC - TRBV7-2 many TRBJ1-2
CASRTGDEETQYF TGCGCCAGCAGGACAGGGGATGAAGAGACCCAGTACTTC TRBD1 TRBV5-1 few TRBJ2-5
CASSSREQTQYF TGTGCCAGCAGCTCCAGGGAACAGACCCAGTACTTC - TRBV7-2 few TRBJ2-5
CSAPDSGAQGSQPQHF TGCAGTGCCCCCGACTCGGGGGCGCAGGGTTCCCAGCCCCAGCATTTT - TRBV20-1 few TRBJ1-5